The 10 T cell receptor beta chains below were found in one sample sequenced in a study of human T cells and chemical hapten exposure. TCRdb passed the RACE reads through MiXCR, listing each CDR3 protein once. The sample yields approximately 81,000 distinct CDR3 sequences, approximately 8.6% seen once. Regarding time point: healthy volunteer bleed at 6 weeks. The starting material, unfractionated whole blood, was used for total RNA extraction. Sequencing was carried out using whole blood. The receptors were sampled from a male donor in good health. Some clones in this sample may be carry-over from other donors' samples.

J is TRBJ2-3 and V is TRBV10-3; 9 nucleotides agree with TRBD1. CDR1 ENHRY and CDR2 SYGVKD come from the germline V gene. CDR3 length equals 13 residues. Trimming took 9 bases from V and 4 from J; bases not matched to a gene: 5. The CDR3 is CAISGTGSDTQYF. In DNA, the CDR3 is TGTGCCATTTCCGGGACAGGGTCAGATACGCAGTATTTT.

This clonotype has a count of ten or more. The genes are TRBV18 and TRBJ2-2; D perhaps matches TRBD1 (5 bases). The CDR3 loop spans 16 amino acids. V was trimmed by 3 bases and J by 1 base, leaving 12 bases between them. Germline CDR1 reads KGHSH; CDR2 reads LQKENI. The CDR3 region has the DNA TGTGCCAGCTCACCCCCCAACAGGTTGAACACCGGGGAGCTGTTTTTT. Protein sequence: CASSPPNRLNTGELFF.

This clonotype was seen a handful of times. The chain recombines TRBV4-1 with TRBJ2-3; D is unclear. The ends were cut back, 0 bases at V and 2 bases at J, with 15 bases in the middle. CDR3 length equals 17 residues. Germline CDR1 and CDR2: MGHRA and YSYEKL. The CDR3 DNA reads TGCGCCAGCAGCCAAGATACCCAGAACGCACCCACAGATACGCAGTATTTT. Protein: CASSQDTQNAPTDTQYF.

The rearrangement links TRBV9 to TRBJ2-3; D is unresolved. CDR1 and CDR2 from the germline V gene are SGDLS and YYNGEE. The V end was cut by 0 bases, the J end by 0 bases, with 2 bases between. The CDR3 consists of 13 residues. Here the CDR3 DNA reads TGTGCCAGCAGCGTAGCTAGCACAGATACGCAGTATTTT. It is translated as CASSVASTDTQYF.

This clonotype occurred a few times. The V and J genes are TRBV4-2 and TRBJ2-5; no clear D gene. The CDR3 has 12 residues. The germline V gene encodes CDR1 LGHNA and CDR2 YNFKEQ. Deletions cut 1 base from V and 5 bases from J, with 5 bases between. The CDR3 reads CASSQGGETQYF. The CDR3 bases are TGTGCCAGCAGCCAAGGCGGCGAGACCCAGTACTTC.

This clonotype was seen only a few times. The V call is TRBV2, the J call TRBJ2-2; 12 bases map to TRBD2. V lost 4 bases to trimming and J lost 6 bases; unmatched junction nucleotides: 3. Germline CDR1 SNHLY, CDR2 FYNNEI. The length of the CDR3 is 15 residues. The CDR3 DNA follows: TGTGCCAGCAGTGGGACTAGCGGGAAAGCCGGGGAGCTGTTTTTT. It codes for CASSGTSGKAGELFF.

Of note for this clonotype: A junction end diverges from the germline sequence, so it may reflect a read error. This sequence joins TRBV9 and TRBJ2-6, with a possible D match to TRBD1 (5 bases). This CDR3 comprises 18 residues. Per germline, CDR1 SGDLS and CDR2 YYNGEE. CDR3 loop: CVSSVGQGPNPGANVLTF. DNA for the CDR3: TGTGTCAGCAGCGTAGGCCAGGGCCCAAATCCTGGGGCCAACGTCCTGACTTTC.

This clonotype was detected ten times or more. The chain links TRBV9 to TRBJ1-6; 8 bases are a match to TRBD1. The CDR3 covers 14 residues. Looked up from germline, CDR1 is SGDLS and CDR2 is YYNGEE. With V trimmed by 4 bases and J by 7 bases, 4 bases remained unmatched. The CDR3 nucleotides read TGTGCCAGCAGCCCCCGGACAGGGAATTCACCCCTCCACTTT. It encodes CASSPRTGNSPLHF.

This clonotype showed up many times. The chain has TRBV27 and TRBJ2-1; 9 positions match TRBD2. CDR3 length: 16 residues. Per germline, CDR1 MNHEY and CDR2 SMNVEV (reference sequence). Losses at the gene ends were 3 bases for V and 8 bases for J; bases not matched to a gene: 11. CDR3 loop: CASSLGASGIRDEQFF. CDR3 nucleotide sequence: TGTGCCAGCAGTTTGGGAGCTAGCGGGATTAGGGATGAGCAGTTCTTC.

The table lists this clonotype with many counts. The chain has TRBV9 and TRBJ2-7; D unresolved. Germline-derived CDR1 and CDR2 are SGDLS and YYNGEE. The length of the CDR3 is 12 residues. Trimming left V 0 bases short and J 7 bases short, with 8 bases between. The CDR3 DNA reads as TGTGCCAGCAGCGTAGGGCCTGGTGAGCAGTACTTC. It codes for CASSVGPGEQYF.